The clone carrying this T cell receptor beta chain appeared a few times. What it binds is not known. Germline V gene lookup returns CDR1 SQVTM and CDR2 ANQGSEA. This CDR3 has 11 residues. Trimming left V 8 bases short and J 5 bases short, with 12 bases between. Each CDR3 protein is one row after TCRdb ran MiXCR on the 5' RACE reads. The table lists approximately 550,000 distinct CDR3 sequences, more than 9.5% of them singletons. This entry is derived from a study of CD8 T cells in ankylosing spondylitis. Study conclusions and caveats: Characteristic, it appeared, of ankylosing spondylitis blood was a TCR beta motif of roughly 8 highly homologous variants.

The clonotype originates from a male donor with ankylosing spondylitis. The chain links TRBV29-1 to TRBJ2-5; possible D gene TRBD1, 6 bases. The source material was blood, either unsorted or a sorted T cell fraction (not recorded which). For the CDR3, the DNA is TGCAGCCACTGGGGGCTTGAGACCCAGTACTTC. Translation: CSHWGLETQYF.